This TCR beta chain appears in the sequencing data of a study of CD8 T cells in ankylosing spondylitis. This clonotype was recorded many times. Its specificity is not known. Germline assignment: CDR1 MDHEN and CDR2 SYDVKM. Between the trimmed V and J ends, which lost 5 bases and 0 bases, there was a span of 11 bases. The CDR3 is 15 residues long. TCRdb called the 5' RACE reads again in MiXCR, with one record for every CDR3 protein. The sample lists under 200,000 distinct CDR3 sequences, roughly 13% occurring once. Study findings and constraints: A motif in TCR beta, a set of several highly homologous variants, appeared characteristic of ankylosing spondylitis blood.

Material: blood, either unsorted or a sorted T cell fraction (not recorded which). This receptor was obtained from a female donor with ankylosing spondylitis or in good health (not recorded which). This chain uses TRBV28 with TRBJ1-5, with D possibly matching TRBD1 (6 bases). The CDR3 bases are TGTGCCAGCAGTGCCTGGACAGATAGCAATCAGCCCCAGCATTTT. Translated: CASSAWTDSNQPQHF.